This TCR beta chain was sequenced in a study of monozygotic twins with inflammatory bowel disease (dated by TCRdb to between 2018 and 2021). Study-wide context: In total, approximately 28 monozygotic twin pairs made up the full study: 19 Danish pairs, all IBD-discordant, plus nine German pairs, of which four were IBD-concordant and five were IBD-discordant. Each individual had, on average, about 151 000 unique TCRalpha sequences and 181 000 unique TCRbeta sequences available for analysis. Within discordant pairs, disease-associated traits were sought mainly by comparing IBD patients with their genetically identical healthy co-twins.

From each donor, an approximately 2.5 ml peripheral blood sample was drawn into PAXgene tubes and stored at -80 degrees C. Total RNA was isolated from whole blood with the PAXgene blood miRNA kit on an automated QIAcube, without T cell sorting. Peripheral blood from monozygotic twin pairs concordant or discordant for inflammatory bowel disease was subjected to deep TCRalpha and TCRbeta repertoire profiling with unique molecular barcoding. Smoking habits were recorded for all twin pairs, and individuals were classified as current, former or never smokers. The CDR3 has 17 amino acids, counting the end cysteine and phenylalanine. The DNA sequence is not available. Sequences ENHRY (CDR1) and SYGVKD (CDR2) are obtained from the germline V gene. Concerning this clonotype: Its antigen specificity is not known.

Overall study results and their limits: The results gave no support for a single strong signal or clonotype linked to IBD. Repertoire similarity did not differ between concordant and discordant twins, which could be due to limited statistical power. Compared with healthy twins, IBD patients shared fewer clonotypes with other individuals, and the difference was most pronounced in patients with signs of disease activity. TCRbeta repertoire diversity, by inverse Simpson index, was decreased in IBD patients compared with their healthy co-twins. The analysis was unable to tell apart different T cell subtypes. Differing immunosuppressive treatments among patients may have added background noise and inter-individual variability to the repertoires.

Library preparation employed 5' RACE. For each TCR library, 3,000 to 4,000 ng of total RNA was used. cDNA was synthesized with SMARTScribe reverse transcriptase in eight separate reactions per sample. During cDNA synthesis, template switching introduced unique molecular identifiers that contained a 6-nucleotide sample barcode. Amplification of TCRalpha and TCRbeta cDNA involved two nested PCRs of roughly 17 and 9 cycles, and each PCR was followed by bead purification. Before amplification, the cDNA was both treated with uracil DNA-glycosylase and purified with the QIAquick PCR purification kit. The second PCR added Illumina TruSeq-compatible adapters along with sample-specific barcodes. TapeStation and Qubit were used to check library quality and concentration, and roughly 5.5 ng of each library was pooled. Pooled libraries were sequenced on an Illumina HiSeq2500 single-index Rapid Run with 2 x 100 bp reads and custom sequencing primers. Turning to the authors' computational methods: PCR and sequencing errors were corrected by UMI-based consensus assembly using MiGEC version 1.2.6. MiXCR version 2.1.1 was used to carry out V(D)J alignment, clonotype assembly and CDR3 extraction. Gene usage, clonotype sharing and MAIT/NKT TCR abundance were normalised by analysing the top 1000, 10 000 and 20 000 clonotypes per sample. Diversity was computed as the inverse Simpson index with the vegan R package after downsampling to 27 000 UMIs. Paired Mann-Whitney U tests on discordant twin pairs were used, with Benjamini-Hochberg multiple-testing correction. TCRdb reanalyzed the reads, keeping one entry per CDR3 protein sequence and omitting DNA. The V and J calls here are based on TCRdb, not the publication. The sample's records list around 220,000 distinct CDR3 sequences. Of the sample, about 8% falls within the top ten clones.

This receptor was taken from a human donor with ulcerative colitis or Crohn's disease, or a healthy co-twin of an affected twin (not recorded which). The specimen sequenced was blood. The receptor chain draws on TRBV10-3 and TRBJ2-5; the TCRdb call, TRBD1, lacks DNA for checking. CDR3 region: CAISGSSGTQGQETQYF.